The 26 T cell receptor beta chains listed next were all sequenced from one sample in a study of blood T cell repertoires in COVID-19 (dated by TCRdb to about 2020). The library came from the immunoSEQ multiplex PCR assay. TCRdb limited this immuneACCESS table to in-frame rearrangements with V and J called. A share of clones is missing; checked studies link under half to unresolved V genes, and the rest is unexplained. For this sample there are more than 120,000 clones; approximately 88% appear just once. The top ten clonotypes cover 25% to 35% of the sample. The source material was peripheral blood. The receptors were sampled from a human donor in a cohort sampled during active COVID-19.

The rearrangement uses TRBV5-6 and TRBJ1-1; no definite D call. The CDR3 consists of 14 residues. V was shortened by 0 bases and J by 3 bases, with 9 bases between the two germline ends. Germline lookup yields CDR1 SGHDT and CDR2 YYEEEE. CDR3 coding DNA: TGTGCCAGCAGCTTGGCCGGAGAATACACTGAAGCTTTCTTT. Residues: CASSLAGEYTEAFF. The full variable domain, its missing parts supplied by reference TRBV5-6 and TRBJ1-1, is DAGVTQSPTHLIKTRGQQVTLRCSPKSGHDTVSWYQQALGQGPQFIFQYYEEEERQRGNFPDRFSGHQFPNYSSELNVNALLLGDSALYLCASSLAGEYTEAFFGQGTRLTVV.

The chain uses TRBV12-3 or TRBV12-4 and TRBJ1-2, with 8 bases that match TRBD1. The junction had 0 bases not matched to a gene; V was cut back by 4 bases and J by 2 bases. The CDR3 loop spans 13 amino acids. The CDR3 loop reads CASSSGGNYGYTF. The DNA of the CDR3 is TGTGCCAGCAGTTCAGGGGGCAACTATGGCTACACCTTC.

The chain is built from TRBV11-2 and TRBJ2-5; D is unresolved. The CDR3 runs 12 residues. Trimming took 1 base from V and 5 from J, leaving 5 bases between them. In germline, CDR1 is SGHAT, CDR2 FQNNGV. The CDR3 loop reads CASSLGAETQYF. The CDR3 DNA sequence: TGTGCCAGCAGCTTAGGGGCGGAGACCCAGTACTTC. The full variable domain, in which reference TRBV11-2 and TRBJ2-5 provide the parts outside the CDR3, is EAGVAQSPRYKIIEKRQSVAFWCNPISGHATLYWYQQILGQGPKLLIQFQNNGVVDDSQLPKDRFSAERLKGVDSTLKIQPAKLEDSAVYLCASSLGAETQYFGPGTRLLVL.

The CDR3 reads CAIRGTGENEKLFF. The CDR3 nucleotides read TGTGCCATCAGGGGGACAGGGGAAAATGAAAAACTGTTTTTT. This chain uses TRBV10-3 with TRBJ1-4, with TRBD1 matching over 10 bases. The CDR3 covers 14 residues. CDR1 ENHRY and CDR2 SYGVKD come from the germline V gene. V shed 6 bases and J 5 bases; nucleotides not matched to a gene: 3.

The chain joins TRBV3-1 (or the pseudogene TRBV3-2) to TRBJ1-1; D perhaps matches TRBD1 (5 bases). Trimming cost V 3 bases and J 7 bases, with 12 bases left between them. This CDR3 has 13 residues. Germline-derived CDR1 and CDR2 are LGHDT and YNNKEL (reference sequence). This CDR3 reads CASSQEGLSEAFF. In DNA form, the CDR3 reads TGTGCCAGCAGCCAGGAGGGACTAAGTGAAGCTTTCTTT.

This chain links TRBV4-3 with TRBJ2-1; the D is unclear. The V end was cut by 3 bases, the J end by 0 bases, with 9 bases between. The V gene's germline CDR1 is LGHNA and CDR2 YSLEER. The CDR3 runs 15 residues. CDR3 sequence: CASSQNSYSYNEQFF. DNA of the CDR3: TGCGCCAGCAGCCAGAACAGCTACTCCTACAATGAGCAGTTCTTC.

The chain carries TRBV12-3 or TRBV12-4 and TRBJ1-2; D might be TRBD1 (5 bases). There are 10 residues in the CDR3. V was clipped by 6 bases and J by 8 bases, with 7 bases between them. CDR3 nucleotide sequence: TGTGCCAGCAGGGACACCGGCTACACCTTC. This gives the protein CASRDTGYTF.

This sequence joins TRBV12-3 or TRBV12-4 and TRBJ1-2, with D maybe TRBD1 (5 bases). The CDR3 covers 11 residues. Trimming pared 7 bases from V and 8 bases from J, leaving 11 bases between. The CDR3 spells CASTGGEGYTF. The CDR3 DNA follows: TGTGCCAGCACCGGGGGTGAAGGCTACACCTTC.

V usage is TRBV25-1 and J usage is TRBJ2-1; TRBD2 matches at 9 bases. Germline V CDR1 and CDR2: MGHDK, SYGVNS. Losses at the gene ends were 4 bases for V and 8 bases for J; bases not matched to a gene: 18. The CDR3 totals 18 residues. The CDR3 coding sequence is TGTGCCAGCAGTGTCCGGCGAGGCGGGGGAGCGGGGGGCCATGAGCAGTTCTTC. The encoded protein is CASSVRRGGGAGGHEQFF.

This rearrangement joins TRBV24-1 to TRBJ1-6; D possibly corresponds to TRBD1 (5 bases). The CDR3 has 13 residues. Germline values: CDR1 KGHDR, CDR2 SFDVKD. Trimming left V 6 bases short and J 6 bases short, with 8 bases between. CDR3 loop: CATSSGGNSPLHF. The DNA for the CDR3 is TGTGCCACCAGTTCGGGGGGTAATTCACCCCTCCACTTT.

The chain couples TRBV7-9 to TRBJ1-6; 8 nucleotides agree with TRBD1. The V and J ends lost 4 bases and 6 bases, in that order; junction bases with no gene match: 5. This CDR3 spans 15 amino acids. CDR1 and CDR2 (germline): SEHNR, FQNEAQ (reference sequence). The CDR3 is CASSSTGGGNSPLHF. For the CDR3, the DNA is TGTGCCAGCAGCTCAACAGGGGGAGGTAATTCACCCCTCCACTTT.

This sequence joins TRBV9 and TRBJ1-5, with no clear D. This CDR3 is built from 14 residues. Trimming left V 0 bases short and J 2 bases short, with 6 bases between. Per the germline V gene, CDR1 is SGDLS and CDR2 is YYNGEE. The CDR3 protein is CASSVAGGNQPQHF. The DNA for the CDR3 is TGTGCCAGCAGCGTAGCCGGGGGCAATCAGCCCCAGCATTTT.

The V call is TRBV3-1 (or the pseudogene TRBV3-2), the J call TRBJ2-7; D may be TRBD2 (6 bases). Germline values: CDR1 LGHDT, CDR2 YNNKEL (reference sequence). V was pared by 1 base and J by 7 bases, with 11 bases between. CDR3 length: 13 amino acids. The CDR3 DNA is TGTGCCAGCAGCCAAGGAGGAGGGTGGGAGCAGTACTTC. Translated, it gives CASSQGGGWEQYF.

CDR3 loop: CASSSYRQSYEQYF. The CDR3 DNA reads TGTGCCAGCAGTTCCTACCGACAGTCCTACGAGCAGTACTTC. The rearrangement joins TRBV27 to TRBJ2-7; tentative D call: TRBD1 (5 bases). Per the germline V gene, CDR1 is MNHEY and CDR2 is SMNVEV (reference sequence). The CDR3 totals 14 residues. V gave up 4 bases and J gave up 1 base, with 11 bases separating them.

The V gene is TRBV25-1, the J gene TRBJ2-1; 10 bases fit TRBD1. There are 15 residues in the CDR3. CDR1 and CDR2 from the germline V gene are MGHDK and SYGVNS. V gave up 4 bases and J gave up 7 bases; unmatched junction bases: 7. This CDR3 reads CASSGPGQGLNEQFF. The DNA for the CDR3 is TGTGCCAGCAGTGGACCGGGACAGGGGCTGAATGAGCAGTTCTTC.

This sequence joins TRBV27 and TRBJ2-1; D might be TRBD2 (5 bases). The germline V gene encodes CDR1 MNHEY and CDR2 SMNVEV (reference sequence). This CDR3 contains 14 residues. The V gene lost 3 bases and the J gene lost 6 bases, with 12 bases spanning the gap. CDR3 residues: CASSFGQRVNEQFF. The CDR3 region has the DNA TGTGCCAGCAGTTTTGGGCAGAGGGTCAATGAGCAGTTCTTC.

This clone occurred once. This chain joins TRBV18 and TRBJ1-5; a possible D gene is TRBD1 (5 bases). The germline V gene has CDR1 KGHSH and CDR2 LQKENI. The CDR3 is made up of 14 amino acids. The V and J ends lost 3 bases and 4 bases respectively, with 10 bases between them. The CDR3: CASSPQGQNQPQHF. The CDR3, as DNA: TGTGCCAGCTCACCCCAGGGTCAGAATCAGCCCCAGCATTTT.

This clone occurred once. CDR3 bases: TGTGCCAGCAGCCTACGACACCCCCGGGAGCAGTACTTC. This codes for CASSLRHPREQYF. This rearrangement joins TRBV7-2 to TRBJ2-7; D remains unclear. The CDR3 runs 13 residues. CDR1 is SGHTA, CDR2 FQGNSA, per germline. Trimming removed 5 bases at V and 7 bases at J, with 15 bases between.

J is TRBJ2-5 and V is TRBV5-1; D is unclear. Trimming shortened V by 2 bases and J by 5 bases, and 16 bases separated the two germline ends. From germline, CDR1 is SGHRS and CDR2 YFSETQ. This CDR3 comprises 15 residues. This CDR3 is CASSLFVVPTETQYF. CDR3 DNA sequence: TGCGCCAGCAGCTTATTTGTGGTCCCTACGGAGACCCAGTACTTC.

The chain carries TRBV25-1 and TRBJ1-2; D unresolved. CDR3 length equals 14 residues. Trimming took off 3 bases at V and 4 bases at J, with 12 bases between the two ends. Germline values: CDR1 MGHDK, CDR2 SYGVNS. CDR3 coding DNA: TGTGCCAGCAGTGATTTAGGGCGGGCCTATGGCTACACCTTC. Protein sequence: CASSDLGRAYGYTF.

The chain carries TRBV10-3 and TRBJ2-7; D is possibly TRBD1 (6 bases). Germline loops: CDR1 ENHRY, CDR2 SYGVKD. With 4 bases removed from V and 0 bases from J, the gap between germline ends came to 13 bases. The CDR3 is 15 amino acids. The CDR3 loop reads CAISVGGASSYEQYF. For the CDR3, the DNA is TGTGCCATCAGTGTTGGGGGCGCGAGCTCCTACGAGCAGTACTTC.

This clone was counted many times. The V call is TRBV19, the J call TRBJ1-1, with 12 bases fitting TRBD1. The CDR3 is 17 residues long. Per the germline V gene, CDR1 is LNHDA and CDR2 is SQIVND (reference sequence). The junction had 9 bases not matched to a gene; V was cut back by 7 bases and J by 0 bases. The CDR3 protein is CASTPGTGGRMNTEAFF. CDR3 bases: TGTGCCAGTACTCCCGGGACAGGGGGCCGAATGAACACTGAAGCTTTCTTT.

The V gene is TRBV27, the J gene TRBJ2-1, with 9 bases matching TRBD2. V dropped 6 bases and J dropped 6; count of bases not matched to a gene: 12. CDR1 MNHEY and CDR2 SMNVEV come from the germline V gene (reference sequence). The CDR3 loop spans 16 amino acids. CDR3 amino acids: CASRLGGGAHGNEQFF. The CDR3 bases are TGTGCCAGCAGGCTTGGCGGGGGGGCTCACGGCAATGAGCAGTTCTTC.

The CDR3 nucleotides are TGTGCCAGCACCTCTAGGGACAGGGGAGGGAATCAGCCCCAGCATTTT. It yields the protein CASTSRDRGGNQPQHF. The chain carries TRBV6-6 and TRBJ1-5; TRBD1 aligns across 10 bases. Germline V CDR1 and CDR2: MNHNY, SVGAGI (reference sequence). The CDR3 runs to 16 residues. J gave up 4 bases and V 7 bases, and 10 bases lay outside the gene matches.

The rearrangement joins TRBV27 to TRBJ1-1; 7 bases align to TRBD1. Germline loops: CDR1 MNHEY, CDR2 SMNVEV (reference sequence). The CDR3 loop spans 16 amino acids. Trimming cost V 8 bases and J 1 base; bases outside gene matches: 13. The CDR3 DNA reads TGTGCCAGCGCGCGGGTAGGGGGCGCCTGGAACACTGAAGCTTTCTTT. Translation: CASARVGGAWNTEAFF.

This clone was seen once. The J gene is TRBJ2-3, the V gene TRBV2; maybe TRBD1 (6 bases). Per the germline V gene, CDR1 is SNHLY and CDR2 is FYNNEI. The CDR3 totals 15 residues. Trimming took 4 bases from V and 4 from J, leaving 15 bases between them. The CDR3 bases are TGTGCCAGCAGTGTGGCGGCAGGGGTGCCAGATACGCAGTATTTT. It encodes CASSVAAGVPDTQYF.